These T cell receptor beta chains were read from a single sample in a study of T cell repertoires in cytomegalovirus infection. MiXCR, run by TCRdb on the reads, gives a single entry per CDR3 protein. The sample contains more than 400,000 distinct CDR3 sequences, 26% of which appear only once. The sample taken for sequencing was PBMCs. Source of these receptors: a human donor in good health (CMV status not recorded). Some clones in this sample may be carry-over from other donors' samples. Both conserved end residues are part of each CDR3. A D gene is named only where the DNA matches it firmly. Some rows have no size entry. The others give once, few or many, or a class for an expanded clone.

>.|many|TRBV7-8|14|TRBJ2-3
TGTGCCAGCAGCTTAAAAGGGGTCACAGATACGCAGTATTTT
CASSLKGVTDTQYF
>.|few|TRBV7-2|14|TRBJ1-1
TGTGCCAGCAGTCAGACGTCACAGCCCACTGAAGCTTTCTTT
CASSQTSQPTEAFF
>.|.|TRBV11-3|15|TRBJ2-1
TGTGCCAGCAGGGCTAGCACGAGCTCCTACAATGAGCAGTTCTTC
CASRASTSSYNEQFF
>TRBD2|few|TRBV10-2|14|TRBJ2-5
TGCGCCAGCAAGGGACTAGCGGGATGGGAGACCCAGTACTTC
CASKGLAGWETQYF
>.|.|TRBV28|15|TRBJ2-1
TGTGCCAGCAGTTTAACCCGGCCCTACTACAATGAGCAGTTCTTC
CASSLTRPYYNEQFF
>.|.|TRBV6-5|15|TRBJ2-4
TGTGCCAGCAGCCATGACAGGCTAGCCAAAAACATTCAGTACTTC
CASSHDRLAKNIQYF
>.|.|TRBV12-3/TRBV12-4|13|TRBJ1-1
TGTGCCAGCAGTTTACCGCCAGGGATTCTGGCTTTCTTT
CASSLPPGILAFF
>.|few|TRBV7-6|13|TRBJ2-1
TGTGCCAGCAGCCCCCCTGGTTTACTTGAGCAGTTCTTC
CASSPPGLLEQFF
>.|.|TRBV7-4|15|TRBJ2-1
TGTGCCAGCAGCTCGACTTTGGCCCACTACAATGAGCAGTTCTTC
CASSSTLAHYNEQFF
>TRBD2|.|TRBV20-1|15|TRBJ2-3
TGCAGTGCTAGCCCTCTAGCGGGGGACACAGATACGCAGTATTTT
CSASPLAGDTDTQYF
>.|.|TRBV6-2/TRBV6-3|13|TRBJ2-5
TGTGCCAGCAGTGCACCAAGAAGAGAGACCCAGTACTTC
CASSAPRRETQYF
>TRBD2|few|TRBV28|21|TRBJ2-3
TGTGCCAGCAGTTTATGGGGGCCGGGACTAGCGGGCACGGGCGGCACAGATACGCAGTATTTT
CASSLWGPGLAGTGGTDTQYF
>TRBD1|few|TRBV7-2|16|TRBJ1-2
TGTGCCAGCAGCTCCCGGGACAGGGTGTTTAACTATGGCTACACCTTC
CASSSRDRVFNYGYTF
>TRBD2|.|TRBV5-1|16|TRBJ2-4
TGCGCCAGCAGCTCGGGAGCGGGATTCGACAAAAACATTCAGTACTTC
CASSSGAGFDKNIQYF
>TRBD1|few|TRBV29-1|18|TRBJ1-3
TGCAGCGTTGAAGATCGGGGTGCAGGGGGCCGCTCTGGAAACACCATATATTTT
CSVEDRGAGGRSGNTIYF
>.|.|TRBV28|11|TRBJ1-2
TGTGCCACCCGGACAGCCTATGGCTACACCTTC
CATRTAYGYTF
>.|many|TRBV7-2|14|TRBJ2-2
TGTGCCAGCAGCGAACCTAAAGGGATAGGGGAGCTGTTTTTT
CASSEPKGIGELFF
>.|.|TRBV20-1|14|TRBJ1-4
TGCAGTGCTGGCTTTGTTGGAGCTAATGAAAAACTGTTTTTT
CSAGFVGANEKLFF
>TRBD2|.|TRBV7-6|15|TRBJ2-1
TGTGCCAGCAACCCCCGGGGGGACCGTTACAATGAGCAGTTCTTC
CASNPRGDRYNEQFF